These T cell receptor beta chains were read from a single sample in a study of T-cell memory formation after mild COVID-19. In TCRdb, the 5' RACE reads were re-called with MiXCR into one record per CDR3 protein. The repertoire holds a few hundred thousand distinct CDR3 sequences, with just under 20% as singletons. Sample: PBMCs or a T cell subset sorted from them (not recorded which). These receptors all stem from a young man who had mild COVID-19 (a few samples of this study predate the infection). Cell type and time point are not known. CDR3s include the opening cysteine and the closing phenylalanine or tryptophan. D genes are given only for firm matches. Clone sizes are given selectively: once, few, many, or a class where the clone is expanded.

TRBJ2-3 | TRBV4-1 | TRBD2 | few | TGCGCCAGCAGCCAAGAGTCTAGCGGGAGCACAGATACGCAGTATTTT | CASSQESSGSTDTQYF
TRBJ1-5 | TRBV9 | . | . | TGTGCCAGCAGCGTAGAATGGGGGCCCGAGCCCCAGCATTTT | CASSVEWGPEPQHF
TRBJ1-2 | TRBV11-2 | . | few | TGTGCCAGCACCTTAGGTTCCTATGGCTACACCTTC | CASTLGSYGYTF
TRBJ2-5 | TRBV7-2 | . | few | TGTGCCAGCAGCTTAGCTAGGAGAGCCGAGACCCAGTACTTC | CASSLARRAETQYF
TRBJ1-2 | TRBV7-2 | . | . | TGTGCCAGCAGCTCATTCCAGGGCGGCTATGGCTACACCTTC | CASSSFQGGYGYTF
TRBJ2-7 | TRBV5-1 | . | few | TGCGCCAGCAGCATGAAACCGGGACATATCTACGAGCAGTACTTC | CASSMKPGHIYEQYF
TRBJ2-3 | TRBV14 | TRBD2 | few | TGTGCCAGCAGCCAGCCGGGACTAGCGAACACAGATACGCAGTATTTT | CASSQPGLANTDTQYF
TRBJ1-2 | TRBV28 | . | many | TGTGCCAGCAGAGGCCCCTACGATGGCTACACCTTC | CASRGPYDGYTF
TRBJ2-5 | TRBV3-1 | TRBD2 | . | TGTGCCAGCAGACTAGCGGGGGAGGAGACCCAGTACTTC | CASRLAGEETQYF
TRBJ1-2 | TRBV4-3 | TRBD1 | . | TGCGCCAGCAGCCAAGATAGTGGGGACAGGTGGCTCTATGGCTACACCTTC | CASSQDSGDRWLYGYTF
TRBJ2-5 | TRBV5-4 | TRBD2 | few | TGTGCCAGCAGCTTGGGCACTAGCGGGGGGGCATGGCAAGAGACCCAGTACTTC | CASSLGTSGGAWQETQYF
TRBJ2-4 | TRBV7-2 | . | . | TGTGCCAGCAGCTCTCAGGGGCGCCGGTGGGACTTC | CASSSQGRRWDF
TRBJ2-5 | TRBV11-2 | . | . | TGTGCCAGCAGTACCTCCGGGGTTGAGACCCAGTACTTC | CASSTSGVETQYF
TRBJ1-3 | TRBV5-6 | . | few | TGTGCCAGCAGCTTTTATTCCTCTGGAAACACCATATATTTT | CASSFYSSGNTIYF
TRBJ2-1 | TRBV7-2 | TRBD2 | . | TGTGCCAGCAGTCGCGGCCGGGACTATTACAATGAGCAGTTCTTC | CASSRGRDYYNEQFF
TRBJ2-7 | TRBV6-6 | TRBD1 | many | TGTGCCAGCAATCGGGCGGGGACCGGGACAGGGAAAACCTACGAGCAGTACTTC | CASNRAGTGTGKTYEQYF
TRBJ2-7 | TRBV6-5 | TRBD2 | . | TGTGCCAGCAGTCGGACTAGCGGCTACGAGCAGTACTTC | CASSRTSGYEQYF
TRBJ1-5 | TRBV3-1 | . | few | TGTGCCAGCAGCCGCGGGACGGACCCGGGGCAGCCCCAGCATTTT | CASSRGTDPGQPQHF
TRBJ2-7 | TRBV5-1 | . | many | TGCGCCAGCAGCTTACCTGCGGCGGGGTCCTACGAGCAGTACTTC | CASSLPAAGSYEQYF
TRBJ2-3 | TRBV9 | . | few | TGTGCCAGCAGCGTAGTTTCGGGGGCCAGCTCAGATACGCAGTATTTT | CASSVVSGASSDTQYF
TRBJ2-1 | TRBV29-1 | . | many | TGCAGCGGCGGGTCGAGGCTGATGGATAGTTCGGAGCAGTTCTTC | CSGGSRLMDSSEQFF
TRBJ2-2 | TRBV15 | . | . | TGTGCCACCAGCAGAGTGGAACGATACACCGGGGAGCTGTTTTTT | CATSRVERYTGELFF
TRBJ1-2 | TRBV24-1 | . | . | TGTGCCACCAGTGATTTGCGTCAGGGCCATGGCTACACCTTC | CATSDLRQGHGYTF
TRBJ2-6 | TRBV5-1 | . | few | TGCGCCAGCGGGGGACCCGGCTCTGGGGCCAACGTCCTGACTTTC | CASGGPGSGANVLTF
TRBJ1-4 | TRBV7-9 | . | few | TGTGCCAGCAGCTTAGTACAGGCTAATGAAAAACTGTTTTTT | CASSLVQANEKLFF
TRBJ1-1 | TRBV19 | . | . | TGTGCCAGTGGGCAGCTCTTGAACACTGAAGCTTTCTTT | CASGQLLNTEAFF
TRBJ2-5 | TRBV6-6 | TRBD1 | . | TGTGCCAGCAGATCCGTACAGGGGGACCAAGAGACCCAGTACTTC | CASRSVQGDQETQYF